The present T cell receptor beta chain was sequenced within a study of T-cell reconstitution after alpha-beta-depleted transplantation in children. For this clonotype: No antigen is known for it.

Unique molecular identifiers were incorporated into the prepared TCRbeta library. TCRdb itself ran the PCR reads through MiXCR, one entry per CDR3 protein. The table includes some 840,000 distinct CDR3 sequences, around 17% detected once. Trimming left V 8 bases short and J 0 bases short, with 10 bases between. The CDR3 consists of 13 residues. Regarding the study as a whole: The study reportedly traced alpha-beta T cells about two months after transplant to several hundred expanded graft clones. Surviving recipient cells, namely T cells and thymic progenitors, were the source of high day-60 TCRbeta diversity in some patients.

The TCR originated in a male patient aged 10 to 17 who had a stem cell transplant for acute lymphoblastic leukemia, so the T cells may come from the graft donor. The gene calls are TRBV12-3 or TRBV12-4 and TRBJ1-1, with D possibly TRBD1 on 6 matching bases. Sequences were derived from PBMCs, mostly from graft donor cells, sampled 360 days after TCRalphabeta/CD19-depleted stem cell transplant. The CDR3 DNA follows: TGTGCCAGCGAAGGGGGTATGAACACTGAAGCTTTCTTT. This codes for CASEGGMNTEAFF.